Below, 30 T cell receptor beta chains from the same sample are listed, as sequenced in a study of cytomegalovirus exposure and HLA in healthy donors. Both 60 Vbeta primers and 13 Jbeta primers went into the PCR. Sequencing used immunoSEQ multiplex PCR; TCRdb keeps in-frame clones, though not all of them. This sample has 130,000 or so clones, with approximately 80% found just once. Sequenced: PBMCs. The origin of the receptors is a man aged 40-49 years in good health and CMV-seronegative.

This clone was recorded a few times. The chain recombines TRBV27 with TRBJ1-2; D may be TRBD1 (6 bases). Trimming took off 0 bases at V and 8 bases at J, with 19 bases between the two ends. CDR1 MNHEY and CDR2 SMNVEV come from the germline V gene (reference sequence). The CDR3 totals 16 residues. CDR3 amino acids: CASSLSFGWTEWGYTF. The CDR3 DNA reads TGTGCCAGCAGTTTATCGTTTGGGTGGACAGAATGGGGCTACACCTTC.

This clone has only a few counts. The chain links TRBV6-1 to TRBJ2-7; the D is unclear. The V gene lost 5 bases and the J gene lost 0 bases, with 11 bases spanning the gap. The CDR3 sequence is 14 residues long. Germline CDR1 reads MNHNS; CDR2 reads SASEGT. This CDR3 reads CASSLTTTSYEQYF. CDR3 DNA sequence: TGTGCCAGCAGTCTGACCACTACCTCCTACGAGCAGTACTTC.

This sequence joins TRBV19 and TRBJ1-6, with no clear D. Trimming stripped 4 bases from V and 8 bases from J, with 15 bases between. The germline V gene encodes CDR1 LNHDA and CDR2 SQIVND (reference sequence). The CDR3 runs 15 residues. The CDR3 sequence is CASSTTSGYDSPLHF. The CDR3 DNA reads TGTGCCAGTAGTACCACTTCGGGTTACGATTCACCCCTCCACTTT. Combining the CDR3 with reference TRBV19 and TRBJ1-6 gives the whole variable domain DGGITQSPKYLFRKEGQNVTLSCEQNLNHDAMYWYRQDPGQGLRLIYYSQIVNDFQKGDIAEGYSVSREKKESFPLTVTSAQKNPTAFYLCASSTTSGYDSPLHFGNGTRLTVT.

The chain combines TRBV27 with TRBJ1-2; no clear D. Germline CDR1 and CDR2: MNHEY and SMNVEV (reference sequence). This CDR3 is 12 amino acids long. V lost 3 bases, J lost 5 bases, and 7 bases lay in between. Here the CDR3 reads CASSLPQYGYTF. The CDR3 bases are TGTGCCAGCAGTTTGCCACAGTATGGCTACACCTTC.

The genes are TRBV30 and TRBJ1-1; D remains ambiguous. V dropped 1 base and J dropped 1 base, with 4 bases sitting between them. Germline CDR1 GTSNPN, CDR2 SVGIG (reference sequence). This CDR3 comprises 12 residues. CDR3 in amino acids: CAWSGPNTEAFF. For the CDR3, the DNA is TGTGCCTGGAGTGGGCCGAACACTGAAGCTTTCTTT.

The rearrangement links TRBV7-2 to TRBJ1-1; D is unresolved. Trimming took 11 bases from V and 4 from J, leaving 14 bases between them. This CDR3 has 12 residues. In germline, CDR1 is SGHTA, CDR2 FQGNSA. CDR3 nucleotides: TGTGCCGAGGGCCAACTCCCCACTGAAGCTTTCTTT. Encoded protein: CAEGQLPTEAFF.

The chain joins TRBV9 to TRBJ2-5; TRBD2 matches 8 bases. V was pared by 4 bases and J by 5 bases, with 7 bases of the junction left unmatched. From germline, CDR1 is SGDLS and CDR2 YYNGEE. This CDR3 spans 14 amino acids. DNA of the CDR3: TGTGCCAGCAGCCTTGGACTAGCATGGGAGACCCAGTACTTC. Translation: CASSLGLAWETQYF. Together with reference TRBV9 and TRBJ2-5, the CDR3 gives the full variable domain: DSGVTQTPKHLITATGQRVTLRCSPRSGDLSVYWYQQSLDQGLQFLIQYYNGEERAKGNILERFSAQQFPDLHSELNLSSLELGDSALYFCASSLGLAWETQYFGPGTRLLVL.

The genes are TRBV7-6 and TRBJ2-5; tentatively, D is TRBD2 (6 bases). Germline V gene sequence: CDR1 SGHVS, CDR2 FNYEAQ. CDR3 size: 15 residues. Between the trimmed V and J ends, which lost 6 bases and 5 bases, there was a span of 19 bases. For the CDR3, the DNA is TGTGCCAGCAGTACGGCATCACTAGCTCTGGAGACCCAGTACTTC. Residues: CASSTASLALETQYF.

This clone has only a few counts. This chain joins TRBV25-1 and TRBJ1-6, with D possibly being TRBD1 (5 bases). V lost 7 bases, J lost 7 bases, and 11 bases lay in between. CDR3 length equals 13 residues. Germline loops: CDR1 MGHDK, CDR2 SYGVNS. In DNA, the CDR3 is TGTGCCAGCACTCTGGGGGGAAATTCACCCCTCCACTTT. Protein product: CASTLGGNSPLHF.

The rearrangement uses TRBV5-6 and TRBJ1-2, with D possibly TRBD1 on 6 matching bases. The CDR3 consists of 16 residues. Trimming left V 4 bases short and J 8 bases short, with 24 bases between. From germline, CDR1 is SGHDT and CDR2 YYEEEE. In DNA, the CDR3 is TGTGCCAGCAGCCCCAATCGGACAGTCTTTCCGAGGGGCTACACCTTC. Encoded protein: CASSPNRTVFPRGYTF.

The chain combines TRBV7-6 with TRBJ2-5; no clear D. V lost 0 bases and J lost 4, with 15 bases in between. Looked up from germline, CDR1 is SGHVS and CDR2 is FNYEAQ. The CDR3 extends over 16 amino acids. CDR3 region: CASSLALLSSVETQYF. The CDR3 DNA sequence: TGTGCCAGCAGCTTAGCGCTACTGTCATCGGTAGAGACCCAGTACTTC. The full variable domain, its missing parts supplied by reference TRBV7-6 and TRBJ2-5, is GAGVSQSPRYKVTKRGQDVALRCDPISGHVSLYWYRQALGQGPEFLTYFNYEAQQDKSGLPNDRFSAERPEGSISTLTIQRTEQRDSAMYRCASSLALLSSVETQYFGPGTRLLVL.

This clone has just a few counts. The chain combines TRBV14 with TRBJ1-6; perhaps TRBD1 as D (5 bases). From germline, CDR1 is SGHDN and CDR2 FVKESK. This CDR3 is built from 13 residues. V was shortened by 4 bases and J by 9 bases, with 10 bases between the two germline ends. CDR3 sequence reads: CASSLGGGSPLHF. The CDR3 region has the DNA TGTGCCAGCAGCCTGGGGGGAGGTTCACCCCTCCACTTT. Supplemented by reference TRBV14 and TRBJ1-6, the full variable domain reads EAGVTQFPSHSVIEKGQTVTLRCDPISGHDNLYWYRRVMGKEIKFLLHFVKESKQDESGMPNNRFLAERTGGTYSTLKVQPAELEDSGVYFCASSLGGGSPLHFGNGTRLTVT.

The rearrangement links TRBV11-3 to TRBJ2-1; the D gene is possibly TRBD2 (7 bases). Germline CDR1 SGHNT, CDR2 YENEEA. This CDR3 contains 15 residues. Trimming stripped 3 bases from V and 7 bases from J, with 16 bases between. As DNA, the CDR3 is TGTGCCAGCAGCTTTCGACGGGGGGCGACAAATGAGCAGTTCTTC. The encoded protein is CASSFRRGATNEQFF.

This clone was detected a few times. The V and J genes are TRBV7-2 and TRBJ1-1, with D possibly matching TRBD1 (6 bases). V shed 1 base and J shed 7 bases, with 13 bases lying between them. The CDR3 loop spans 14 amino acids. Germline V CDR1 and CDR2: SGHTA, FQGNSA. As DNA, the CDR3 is TGTGCCAGCAGCTTAGTAGGGTCGACAGGTGAAGCTTTCTTT. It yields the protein CASSLVGSTGEAFF. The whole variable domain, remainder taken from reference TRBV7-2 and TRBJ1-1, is GAGVSQSPSNKVTEKGKDVELRCDPISGHTALYWYRQSLGQGLEFLIYFQGNSAPDKSGLPSDRFSAERTGGSVSTLTIQRTQQEDSAVYLCASSLVGSTGEAFFGQGTRLTVV.

CDR3 coding DNA: TGTGCCAGCAGCCTAGGGACTAGCGCCTACGAGCAGTACTTC. Residues: CASSLGTSAYEQYF. V usage is TRBV9 and J usage is TRBJ2-7, with TRBD2 matching over 10 bases. V shed 4 bases, J shed 2 bases, and the junction held 3 bases outside the gene matches. In germline, CDR1 is SGDLS, CDR2 YYNGEE. The CDR3 length is 14 residues. Complete variable domain (other parts from reference TRBV9 and TRBJ2-7): DSGVTQTPKHLITATGQRVTLRCSPRSGDLSVYWYQQSLDQGLQFLIQYYNGEERAKGNILERFSAQQFPDLHSELNLSSLELGDSALYFCASSLGTSAYEQYFGPGTRLTVT.

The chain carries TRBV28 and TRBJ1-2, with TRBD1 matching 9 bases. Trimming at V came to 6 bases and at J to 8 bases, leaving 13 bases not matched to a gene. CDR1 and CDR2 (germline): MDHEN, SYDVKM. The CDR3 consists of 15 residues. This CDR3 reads CASSPQVQGAGGYTF. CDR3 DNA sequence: TGTGCCAGCAGCCCTCAGGTACAGGGGGCAGGAGGCTACACCTTC.

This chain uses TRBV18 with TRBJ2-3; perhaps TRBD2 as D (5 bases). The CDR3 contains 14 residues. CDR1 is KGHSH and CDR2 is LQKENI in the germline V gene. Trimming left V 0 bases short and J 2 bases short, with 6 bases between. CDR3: CASSPPEATDTQYF. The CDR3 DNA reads TGTGCCAGCTCACCACCGGAGGCCACAGATACGCAGTATTTT.

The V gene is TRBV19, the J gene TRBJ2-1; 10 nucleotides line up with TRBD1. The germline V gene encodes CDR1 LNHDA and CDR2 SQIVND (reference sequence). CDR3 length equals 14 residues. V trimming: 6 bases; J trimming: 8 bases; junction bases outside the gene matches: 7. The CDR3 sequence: CASSADRGRDEQFF. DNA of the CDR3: TGTGCCAGTAGCGCCGACAGGGGGCGCGATGAGCAGTTCTTC.

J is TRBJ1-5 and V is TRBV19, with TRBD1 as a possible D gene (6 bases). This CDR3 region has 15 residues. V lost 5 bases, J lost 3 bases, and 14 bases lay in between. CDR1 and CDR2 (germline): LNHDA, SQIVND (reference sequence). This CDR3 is CASSPRTALNQPQHF. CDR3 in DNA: TGTGCCAGTAGTCCTCGGACAGCTCTCAATCAGCCCCAGCATTTT.

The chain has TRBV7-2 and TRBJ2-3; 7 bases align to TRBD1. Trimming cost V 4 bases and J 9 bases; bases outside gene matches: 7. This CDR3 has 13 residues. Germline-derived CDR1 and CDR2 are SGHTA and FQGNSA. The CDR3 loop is CASSSDRERTQYF. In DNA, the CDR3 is TGTGCCAGCAGCTCCGACAGGGAACGCACGCAGTATTTT.

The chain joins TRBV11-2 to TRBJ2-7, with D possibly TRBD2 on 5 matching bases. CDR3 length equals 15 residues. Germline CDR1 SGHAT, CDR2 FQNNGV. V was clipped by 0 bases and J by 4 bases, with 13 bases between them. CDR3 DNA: TGTGCCAGCAGCTTAGACGGCGGGCCCTTTTACGAGCAGTACTTC. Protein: CASSLDGGPFYEQYF.

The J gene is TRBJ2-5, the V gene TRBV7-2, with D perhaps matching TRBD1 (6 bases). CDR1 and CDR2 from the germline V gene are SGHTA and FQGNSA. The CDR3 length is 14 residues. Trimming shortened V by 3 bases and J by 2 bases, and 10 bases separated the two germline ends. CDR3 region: CASSFQQGQETQYF. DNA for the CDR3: TGTGCCAGCAGCTTTCAACAGGGACAAGAGACCCAGTACTTC.

The DNA of the CDR3 is TGTGCCAGCAAGGACTTTCCCTACGAGCAGTACTTC. Its protein product is CASKDFPYEQYF. V usage is TRBV14 and J usage is TRBJ2-7; perhaps TRBD2 as D (5 bases). The CDR3 contains 12 residues. CDR1 SGHDN and CDR2 FVKESK come from the germline V gene. Trimming removed 7 bases from V and 2 bases from J, with 9 bases in between.

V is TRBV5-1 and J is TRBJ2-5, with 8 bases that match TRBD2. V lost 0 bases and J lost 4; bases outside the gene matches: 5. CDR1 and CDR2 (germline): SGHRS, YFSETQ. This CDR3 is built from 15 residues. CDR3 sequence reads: CASSLAGGARETQYF. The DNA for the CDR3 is TGCGCCAGCAGCTTGGCCGGGGGGGCAAGAGAGACCCAGTACTTC.

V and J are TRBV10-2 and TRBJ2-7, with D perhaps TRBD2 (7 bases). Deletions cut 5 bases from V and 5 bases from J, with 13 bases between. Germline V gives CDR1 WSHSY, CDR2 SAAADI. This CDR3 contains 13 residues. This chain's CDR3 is CASSPGGGDEQYF. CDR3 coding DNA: TGCGCCAGCAGTCCAGGAGGGGGGGACGAGCAGTACTTC.

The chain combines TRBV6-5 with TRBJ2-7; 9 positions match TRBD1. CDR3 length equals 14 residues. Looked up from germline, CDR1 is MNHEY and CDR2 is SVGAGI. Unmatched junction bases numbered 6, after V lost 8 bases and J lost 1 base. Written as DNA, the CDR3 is TGTGCCAGCCGCCGGGACAGGGTGTCCTACGAGCAGTACTTC. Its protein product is CASRRDRVSYEQYF.

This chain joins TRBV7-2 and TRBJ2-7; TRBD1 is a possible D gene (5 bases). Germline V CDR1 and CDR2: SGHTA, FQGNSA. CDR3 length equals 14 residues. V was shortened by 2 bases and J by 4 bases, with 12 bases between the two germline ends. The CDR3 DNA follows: TGTGCCAGCAGCTTATCCCGTAGGGGTTACGAGCAGTACTTC. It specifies CASSLSRRGYEQYF. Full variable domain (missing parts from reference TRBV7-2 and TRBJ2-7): GAGVSQSPSNKVTEKGKDVELRCDPISGHTALYWYRQSLGQGLEFLIYFQGNSAPDKSGLPSDRFSAERTGGSVSTLTIQRTQQEDSAVYLCASSLSRRGYEQYFGPGTRLTVT.

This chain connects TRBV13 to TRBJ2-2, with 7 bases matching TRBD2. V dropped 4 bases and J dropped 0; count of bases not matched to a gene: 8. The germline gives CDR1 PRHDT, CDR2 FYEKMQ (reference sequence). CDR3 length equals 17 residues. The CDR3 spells CASSSYRTSANTGELFF. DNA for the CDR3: TGTGCCAGCAGCTCTTACAGGACTAGTGCGAACACCGGGGAGCTGTTTTTT.

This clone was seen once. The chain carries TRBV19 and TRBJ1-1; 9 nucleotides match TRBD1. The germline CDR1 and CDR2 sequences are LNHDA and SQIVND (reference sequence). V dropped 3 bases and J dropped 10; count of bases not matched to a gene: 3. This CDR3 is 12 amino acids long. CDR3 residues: CASSIRDRVAFF. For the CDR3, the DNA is TGTGCCAGTAGTATCCGGGACAGGGTAGCTTTCTTT.

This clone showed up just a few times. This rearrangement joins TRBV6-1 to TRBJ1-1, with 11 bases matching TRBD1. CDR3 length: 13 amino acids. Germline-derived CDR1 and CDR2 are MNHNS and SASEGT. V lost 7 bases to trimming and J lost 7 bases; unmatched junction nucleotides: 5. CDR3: CASKQGTGGEAFF. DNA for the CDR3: TGTGCCAGCAAACAAGGGACAGGGGGTGAAGCTTTCTTT.